This TCR beta chain emerged from a study of T-cell reconstitution after alpha-beta-depleted transplantation in children. Unique molecular identifiers tagged the TCRbeta library. TCRdb re-called the PCR reads through MiXCR, storing one row per CDR3 protein. The data show about 170,000 distinct CDR3 sequences, 11% seen once. This clonotype was seen ten or more times. The antigen remains unidentified. Study-level results: Fresh T-cell production supplied most of the T-cell counts and diversity seen one year after transplant. Several hundred rapidly expanded clones from non-depleted graft cells reportedly supplied alpha-beta T cells about two months post-transplant.

Germline values: CDR1 LGHDT, CDR2 YNNKEL (reference sequence). Trimming left V 3 bases short and J 3 bases short, with 11 bases between. This CDR3 spans 14 amino acids. This TCR came from a boy younger than 10 with acute myeloid leukemia, due to receive a stem cell transplant. Sequences were derived from PBMCs, sampled before TCRalphabeta/CD19-depleted stem cell transplant. The chain recombines TRBV3-1 with TRBJ2-5, with D possibly matching TRBD2 (6 bases). CDR3 region: CASSHLGGEETQYF. The DNA of the CDR3 is TGTGCCAGCAGCCATCTAGGAGGGGAAGAGACCCAGTACTTC.